Reported below is one T cell receptor beta chain. What it recognizes is unknown. This specimen belongs to a study of CD8 T cell repertoires and HIV-1 epitope variants. About the research overall: T cells were stimulated with Twenty-five Gag and Nef peptides separately. Tested: three Gag epitope families, Nef HW9 and YT9.

The CDR3 runs 14 residues. With 1 base removed from V and 1 base from J, the gap between germline ends came to 7 bases. Germline V gives CDR1 MDHEN, CDR2 SYDVKM. Measured with immunoSEQ multiplex PCR; TCRdb has only the in-frame clones, and not every one. The table shows under 7,000 clones, with 65% occurring only once. Sequencing was performed on cultured CD8+ T cells derived from PBMCs. The rearrangement joins TRBV28 to TRBJ1-1; no clear D. This TCR came from a male donor with HIV. The CDR3 DNA is TGTGCCAGCAGTTTATTGGTCACGAACACTGAAGCTTTCTTT. This sequence encodes CASSLLVTNTEAFF.